These 9 T cell receptor beta chains came from one sample sequenced in a study of OX40 agonist ivuxolimab in advanced cancers. Measured with immunoSEQ multiplex PCR; TCRdb has only the in-frame clones, and not every one. The sample includes 35,000 to 50,000 clones, 81% of them seen just once. The source material was CD4+ or CD8+ T cells sorted from blood, sampled in a trial of the OX40 agonist ivuxolimab. The origin of the receptors is an adult with an advanced solid tumor such as melanoma, head and neck, liver or kidney cancer.

The rearrangement uses TRBV2 and TRBJ2-1, with D maybe TRBD2 (6 bases). CDR1 and CDR2 (germline): SNHLY, FYNNEI. The germline V and J ends were trimmed by 4 bases and 0 bases, with 22 bases remaining between them. CDR3 size: 19 residues. The CDR3: CASSVPGVAAQSSYNEQFF. The CDR3 nucleotides read TGTGCCAGCAGTGTCCCCGGCGTAGCGGCCCAGAGCTCCTACAATGAGCAGTTCTTC.

The chain carries TRBV18 and TRBJ1-1; D is possibly TRBD1 (5 bases). V lost 1 base and J lost 1, with 10 bases in between. This CDR3 comprises 15 residues. Germline V gene sequence: CDR1 KGHSH, CDR2 LQKENI. The CDR3 here is CASSPRKTENTEAFF. CDR3 DNA sequence: TGTGCCAGCTCACCACGTAAGACAGAGAACACTGAAGCTTTCTTT. The entire variable domain, with the rest obtained from reference TRBV18 and TRBJ1-1, is as follows: NAGVMQNPRHLVRRRGQEARLRCSPMKGHSHVYWYRQLPEEGLKFMVYLQKENIIDESGMPKERFSAEFPKEGPSILRIQQVVRGDSAAYFCASSPRKTENTEAFFGQGTRLTVV.

V usage is TRBV7-2 and J usage is TRBJ2-1; D is unresolved. Looked up from germline, CDR1 is SGHTA and CDR2 is FQGNSA. V was trimmed by 1 base and J by 8 bases, leaving 9 bases between them. This CDR3 region has 13 residues. Here the CDR3 DNA reads TGTGCCAGCAGCTTAGATCCAAGCTATGAGCAGTTCTTC. Amino acids: CASSLDPSYEQFF. Full variable domain (rest looked up from reference TRBV7-2 and TRBJ2-1): GAGVSQSPSNKVTEKGKDVELRCDPISGHTALYWYRQSLGQGLEFLIYFQGNSAPDKSGLPSDRFSAERTGGSVSTLTIQRTQQEDSAVYLCASSLDPSYEQFFGPGTRLTVL.

This clone has more than one count but fewer than ten. The chain combines TRBV29-1 with TRBJ1-6; D is uncertain. V was pared by 4 bases and J by 9 bases, with 13 bases between. Germline assignment: CDR1 SQVTM and CDR2 ANQGSEA. The CDR3 covers 13 residues. The CDR3 is CSVGVEGGSPLHF. CDR3 sequence (DNA): TGCAGCGTTGGGGTAGAGGGCGGTTCACCCCTCCACTTT.

The chain carries TRBV6-5 and TRBJ2-2; D uncertain. V was trimmed by 8 bases and J by 9 bases, leaving 4 bases between them. The CDR3 runs 9 residues. The germline CDR1 and CDR2 sequences are MNHEY and SVGAGI. The CDR3 region is CASYRELFF. CDR3 coding DNA: TGTGCCAGCTACCGGGAGCTGTTTTTT.

The rearrangement uses TRBV30 and TRBJ1-1; no definite D call. This CDR3 contains 11 residues. Germline-derived CDR1 and CDR2 are GTSNPN and SVGIG (reference sequence). Trimming removed 5 bases from V and 7 bases from J, with 11 bases in between. The CDR3 DNA reads as TGTGCCTGGGGGAAGCGGGTTGAAGCTTTCTTT. Its translation: CAWGKRVEAFF.

This chain uses TRBV9 with TRBJ2-1, with a possible D match to TRBD1 (5 bases). Per germline, CDR1 SGDLS and CDR2 YYNGEE. V lost 7 bases and J lost 7, with 12 bases in between. The CDR3 loop spans 12 amino acids. The CDR3 sequence is CASARRGNEQFF. CDR3 nucleotide sequence: TGTGCCAGCGCCCGAAGGGGAAATGAGCAGTTCTTC.

This clone has a handful of counts. The chain is built from TRBV4-3 and TRBJ1-6; D is possibly TRBD1 (5 bases). This CDR3 has 15 amino acids. Germline V lookup: CDR1 LGHNA, CDR2 YSLEER. Trimming cost V 0 bases and J 7 bases, with 10 bases left between them. This CDR3 reads CASSQEGRENSPLHF. The CDR3 coding sequence is TGCGCCAGCAGCCAAGAGGGCAGGGAGAATTCACCCCTCCACTTT.

This chain links TRBV18 with TRBJ1-5; 11 bases are shared with TRBD1. The CDR3 is 15 amino acids. V was clipped by 3 bases and J by 7 bases; unmatched bases: 5. Germline values: CDR1 KGHSH, CDR2 LQKENI. CDR3 in DNA: TGTGCCAGCTCACCCTGGACAGGGGGCGAGCAGCCCCAGCATTTT. This sequence encodes CASSPWTGGEQPQHF.